Listed below are T cell receptor beta chains from one sample, sequenced in a study of shared clonotypes between healthy human individuals. The protocol was immunoSEQ multiplex PCR, while the TCRdb copy is restricted to in-frame clones and leaves out a portion. The data contain about 990,000 clones, about four fifths of them singletons. The source material was memory CD4+ T cells from PBMCs. Receptors were obtained from a man aged 18 to 35 in good health. Some clones in this sample may be carry-over from other donors' samples. CDR3s include the opening cysteine and the closing phenylalanine or tryptophan. D genes are given only for firm matches. The size field is filled for only some rows; it gives once, few, many or a size class.

d_gene,j_gene,abundance,v_gene,CDR3aa,CDR3nt
TRBD1,TRBJ1-2,many,TRBV2,CASITTGTGYTF,TGTGCCAGCATTACGACAGGGACTGGCTACACCTTC
.,TRBJ1-2,.,TRBV5-6,CASSSIVDYGYTF,TGTGCCAGCAGCTCGATTGTTGACTATGGCTACACCTTC
.,TRBJ2-4,.,TRBV5-6,CASSLRTEEARAKNIQYF,TGTGCCAGCAGCTTAAGGACGGAGGAGGCACGAGCCAAAAACATTCAGTACTTC
.,TRBJ1-2,.,TRBV28,CASSFPANYGYTF,TGTGCCAGCAGTTTTCCCGCTAACTATGGCTACACCTTC
TRBD1,TRBJ2-4,.,TRBV4-2,CASSSDRGGAKNIQYF,TGTGCCAGCAGCTCCGACAGGGGGGGAGCCAAAAACATTCAGTACTTC
.,TRBJ2-6,once,TRBV7-9,CASSLDGLSGANVLTF,TGTGCCAGCAGCTTAGATGGCCTCTCTGGGGCCAACGTCCTGACTTTC
.,TRBJ2-4,.,TRBV27,CASSSRGLIQYF,TGTGCCAGCAGTTCCAGGGGATTGATTCAGTACTTC
.,TRBJ2-1,once,TRBV7-2,CASSPNRLYNEQFF,TGTGCCAGCAGCCCTAATCGGCTATACAATGAGCAGTTCTTC
TRBD1,TRBJ2-7,.,TRBV19,CASRSAAGTGLYEQYF,TGTGCCAGTAGATCCGCTGCCGGGACAGGGCTCTACGAGCAGTACTTC
TRBD1,TRBJ1-1,.,TRBV2,CASSGGQGRLDNTEAFF,TGTGCCAGCAGTGGGGGACAGGGGAGATTAGATAACACTGAAGCTTTCTTT
TRBD2,TRBJ2-2,.,TRBV19,CASSSGRGTGELFF,TGTGCCAGTAGTAGCGGGAGGGGAACCGGGGAGCTGTTTTTT
.,TRBJ2-5,.,TRBV7-2,CASSLFQTETQYF,TGTGCCAGCAGCTTATTCCAGACGGAGACCCAGTACTTC
.,TRBJ1-3,.,TRBV28,CASGANTIYF,TGTGCCAGCGGGGCAAACACCATATATTTT
.,TRBJ2-1,once,TRBV2,CASSEGYESNEQFF,TGTGCCAGCAGTGAAGGGTACGAGTCAAATGAGCAGTTCTTC
.,TRBJ2-4,.,TRBV16,CASSQSFALDNIQYF,TGTGCCAGCAGCCAATCTTTTGCCCTCGACAACATTCAGTACTTC
.,TRBJ2-7,.,TRBV7-9,CASNSMGHEQYF,TGTGCCAGCAACTCAATGGGCCACGAGCAGTACTTC
.,TRBJ1-5,many,TRBV5-1,CASSVSWGNQPQHF,TGCGCCAGCAGCGTCTCCTGGGGGAATCAGCCCCAGCATTTT
TRBD2,TRBJ2-7,.,TRBV6-5,CASSRASGRYEQYF,TGTGCCAGCAGTCGGGCTAGCGGGAGGTACGAGCAGTACTTC
.,TRBJ1-5,few,TRBV5-1,CASSLGLGDQPQHF,TGCGCCAGCAGCTTGGGATTAGGGGATCAGCCCCAGCATTTT
.,TRBJ2-1,many,TRBV10-1,CASSDPRVRDGNEQFF,TGCGCCAGCAGTGATCCGCGGGTGCGGGACGGCAATGAGCAGTTCTTC
.,TRBJ2-1,few,TRBV7-8,CASSLVGGDYNEQFF,TGTGCCAGCAGCTTAGTTGGAGGAGATTACAATGAGCAGTTCTTC
.,TRBJ2-2,.,TRBV30,CAWSAGATGELFF,TGTGCCTGGAGTGCGGGAGCCACCGGGGAGCTGTTTTTT
.,TRBJ1-1,.,TRBV10-3,CAISEFREGTEAFF,TGTGCCATCAGTGAGTTCAGGGAGGGCACTGAAGCTTTCTTT
.,TRBJ1-4,.,TRBV5-6,CASSGVAGATNEKLFF,TGTGCCAGCAGCGGAGTTGCAGGGGCAACTAATGAAAAACTGTTTTTT
.,TRBJ2-6,.,TRBV19,CASSIARTGSGANVLTF,TGTGCCAGTAGTATAGCTCGAACCGGGTCTGGGGCCAACGTCCTGACTTTC
TRBD2,TRBJ2-1,.,TRBV27,CASSPRTSGTQFNEQFF,TGTGCCAGCAGTCCTCGGACTAGCGGGACTCAATTCAATGAGCAGTTCTTC
TRBD2,TRBJ2-5,.,TRBV2,CASRPRLAGEETQYF,TGTGCCAGCAGGCCGAGGCTAGCGGGAGAAGAGACCCAGTACTTC
TRBD1,TRBJ1-1,.,TRBV27,CASSLRPGGENTEAFF,TGTGCCAGCAGTTTACGGCCAGGGGGGGAGAACACTGAAGCTTTCTTT
TRBD2,TRBJ2-3,.,TRBV5-1,CASSLVLAGAGDTQYF,TGCGCCAGCAGCTTGGTCCTAGCGGGAGCCGGGGATACGCAGTATTTT
.,TRBJ1-1,.,TRBV6-1,CASSGHLWDDEAFF,TGTGCCAGCAGTGGGCACCTTTGGGACGATGAAGCTTTCTTT
TRBD2,TRBJ2-3,.,TRBV6-5,CASSYGLAGPADTQYF,TGTGCCAGCAGTTACGGACTAGCGGGACCCGCAGATACGCAGTATTTT
TRBD1,TRBJ2-5,once,TRBV5-6,CASSRWGQGFQETQYF,TGTGCCAGCAGCCGTTGGGGACAGGGGTTTCAAGAGACCCAGTACTTC
.,TRBJ1-3,.,TRBV7-2,CASSFDAGPGNTIYF,TGTGCCAGCAGCTTTGATGCGGGTCCTGGAAACACCATATATTTT
TRBD1,TRBJ2-5,.,TRBV5-1,CASSQGGQGETQYF,TGCGCCAGCAGCCAGGGGGGACAGGGAGAGACCCAGTACTTC
.,TRBJ2-1,few,TRBV18,CASSPVAKVNNEQFF,TGTGCCAGCTCACCGGTTGCAAAAGTGAACAATGAGCAGTTCTTC
.,TRBJ2-7,few,TRBV30,CAWSVLEGKYF,TGTGCCTGGAGTGTACTAGAAGGGAAGTACTTC
.,TRBJ2-7,.,TRBV5-1,CASSQTGRGTYEQYF,TGCGCCAGCAGCCAAACAGGGAGGGGCACCTACGAGCAGTACTTC
TRBD2,TRBJ2-1,.,TRBV2,CASSATSGGSRQFF,TGTGCCAGCAGTGCGACTAGCGGGGGCTCGCGGCAGTTCTTC
.,TRBJ2-5,.,TRBV30,CAWKEETQYF,TGTGCCTGGAAGGAGGAGACCCAGTACTTC
.,TRBJ2-2,.,TRBV7-2,CASSLPGSAGNTGELFF,TGTGCCAGCAGTCTCCCGGGCTCCGCGGGGAACACCGGGGAGCTGTTTTTT
.,TRBJ1-5,.,TRBV10-3,CAISESNVPSNQPQHF,TGTGCCATCAGTGAGTCGAATGTACCAAGCAATCAGCCCCAGCATTTT
.,TRBJ1-2,once,TRBV5-1,CASSLAAGPNYGYTF,TGCGCCAGCAGCTTGGCGGCAGGACCTAACTATGGCTACACCTTC
TRBD1,TRBJ2-7,.,TRBV28,CASSLGALGQGASYEQYF,TGTGCCAGCAGTTTAGGTGCCCTGGGACAGGGGGCGTCCTACGAGCAGTACTTC
.,TRBJ2-5,once,TRBV28,CASSTRQVQYF,TGTGCCAGCAGTACCCGACAGGTCCAGTACTTC
TRBD2,TRBJ2-1,once,TRBV30,CAWTRGGSVDEQFF,TGTGCCTGGACTCGGGGGGGGAGTGTCGATGAGCAGTTCTTC
.,TRBJ2-6,few,TRBV28,CASSLVGGSGANVLTF,TGTGCCAGCAGTTTAGTAGGGGGCTCTGGGGCCAACGTCCTGACTTTC
.,TRBJ2-5,.,TRBV4-1,CASSQPRGTQYF,TGCGCCAGCAGCCAACCCCGAGGGACCCAGTACTTC
.,TRBJ1-2,once,TRBV9,CASSVTGYGYTF,TGTGCCAGCAGCGTAACAGGCTATGGCTACACCTTC
.,TRBJ1-2,.,TRBV2,CASTAQYNYGYTF,TGTGCCAGCACGGCACAGTATAACTATGGCTACACCTTC
.,TRBJ2-2,.,TRBV11-2,CASTVTTNTGELFF,TGTGCCAGCACTGTGACTACGAACACCGGGGAGCTGTTTTTT
.,TRBJ1-3,.,TRBV7-9,CASSLGGTNGNTIYF,TGTGCCAGCAGTCTAGGCGGGACCAATGGAAACACCATATATTTT
.,TRBJ2-5,.,TRBV7-2,CASSLGSTETQYF,TGTGCCAGCAGCTTGGGCTCGACTGAGACCCAGTACTTC
.,TRBJ2-7,.,TRBV29-1,CSVKAQVRGEQYF,TGCAGCGTTAAAGCTCAGGTCAGGGGCGAGCAGTACTTC
.,TRBJ1-1,once,TRBV6-1,CASSRNRALNTEAFF,TGTGCCAGCAGTCGAAACAGGGCCTTGAACACTGAAGCTTTCTTT
.,TRBJ1-1,few,TRBV5-1,CASSQDGDTEAFF,TGCGCCAGCAGCCAAGACGGGGACACTGAAGCTTTCTTT
.,TRBJ2-7,.,TRBV6-1,CASSEPFTRYEQYF,TGTGCCAGCAGTGAACCCTTCACGCGCTACGAGCAGTACTTC
TRBD2,TRBJ2-2,.,TRBV6-1,CASSDGGRNTGELFF,TGTGCCAGCAGTGATGGCGGGAGAAACACCGGGGAGCTGTTTTTT
.,TRBJ2-7,.,TRBV6-1,CASSESLLISYEQYF,TGTGCCAGCAGTGAATCCCTCCTCATCTCCTACGAGCAGTACTTC
TRBD2,TRBJ2-1,.,TRBV5-4,CASSQTSGRGDEQFF,TGTGCCAGCAGCCAGACTAGCGGGAGGGGCGATGAGCAGTTCTTC
TRBD2,TRBJ2-7,once,TRBV10-3,CATKKAGGTYEQYF,TGTGCCACAAAAAAAGCGGGAGGAACCTACGAGCAGTACTTC